The clone carrying this TCR beta chain has just one count. The data were produced by immunoSEQ multiplex PCR, yet TCRdb's version contains in-frame clones alone and is incomplete. The sample lists more than 10,000 clones, 80% seen once, with about a fifth in the top ten. The germline gives CDR1 LNHDA, CDR2 SQIVND (reference sequence). The junction had 10 bases not matched to a gene; V was cut back by 7 bases and J by 0 bases. The CDR3 is made up of 17 amino acids. The sample comes from a study of blood T cell dynamics during melanoma immunotherapy. Sample time point: week 3, after first cycle of checkpoint inhibitor.

The V call is TRBV19, the J call TRBJ2-1, with 9 bases fitting TRBD2. The specimen was blood, collected from a patient treated with checkpoint blockade. The source of this sequence is a human donor with melanoma. This CDR3 is CASNRLAGPSSYNEQFF. The CDR3 DNA is TGTGCCAGTAACAGGCTAGCGGGACCGAGCTCCTACAATGAGCAGTTCTTC.